The 6 T cell receptor beta chains reported below all come from one sample, sequenced in a study of shared clonotypes between healthy human individuals. Cells designated naive CD8 were CD45RO-negative and were positively selected for CCR7, with terminally differentiated effector memory CD45RA+ cells excluded. The method was immunoSEQ multiplex PCR; TCRdb's version includes in-frame clones alone and lacks a portion of them. The sample has some 2.1 million clones, about 95% seen once. Specimen: naive CD8+ T cells sorted from blood. The receptors stem from a man aged 18 to 29 in good health.

The J gene is TRBJ2-1, the V gene TRBV25-1; 16 positions agree with TRBD2. V lost 5 bases to trimming and J lost 8 bases; unmatched junction nucleotides: 6. CDR3 length: 16 residues. CDR1 is MGHDK and CDR2 is SYGVNS in the germline V gene. CDR3 protein: CASSPGLAGGVDEQFF. CDR3 nucleotide sequence: TGTGCCAGCAGTCCGGGACTAGCGGGGGGGGTCGATGAGCAGTTCTTC.

V gene TRBV6-5 combines with J gene TRBJ1-4, with D hard to call. The V end lost 0 bases, the J end lost 6 bases, and 5 bases lay between the germline ends. Germline lookup yields CDR1 MNHEY and CDR2 SVGAGI. CDR3 length: 13 residues. This CDR3 reads CASSYSADEKLFF. The CDR3 DNA follows: TGTGCCAGCAGTTACTCGGCGGATGAAAAACTGTTTTTT.

The V call is TRBV9, the J call TRBJ2-3; no clear D gene. CDR1 and CDR2 (germline): SGDLS, YYNGEE. CDR3 length: 15 residues. Trimming took 3 bases from V and 0 from J, leaving 11 bases between them. CDR3 protein: CASSELTPSTDTQYF. As DNA, the CDR3 is TGTGCCAGCAGCGAACTCACCCCTAGCACAGATACGCAGTATTTT. Looking up the rest from reference TRBV9 and TRBJ2-3 gives the full variable domain: DSGVTQTPKHLITATGQRVTLRCSPRSGDLSVYWYQQSLDQGLQFLIQYYNGEERAKGNILERFSAQQFPDLHSELNLSSLELGDSALYFCASSELTPSTDTQYFGPGTRLTVL.

Comment on this clone: This same CDR3 is encoded by further DNA sequences in the sample. This chain connects TRBV30 to TRBJ2-3; D remains ambiguous. The V end was cut by 0 bases, the J end by 2 bases, with 9 bases between. Germline V gene lookup returns CDR1 GTSNPN and CDR2 SVGIG (reference sequence). This CDR3 has 14 amino acids. The CDR3 here is CAWSVLGFTDTQYF. CDR3 nucleotides: TGTGCCTGGAGTGTACTTGGGTTCACAGATACGCAGTATTTT.

This chain links TRBV7-9 with TRBJ2-3, with 7 bases fitting TRBD2. V dropped 3 bases and J dropped 2; count of bases not matched to a gene: 2. Germline V gene sequence: CDR1 SEHNR, CDR2 FQNEAQ (reference sequence). CDR3 length equals 14 residues. The CDR3 spells CASSLSGNTDTQYF. CDR3 DNA: TGTGCCAGCAGCTTGAGCGGGAACACAGATACGCAGTATTTT.

This chain uses TRBV2 with TRBJ1-6, with TRBD1 identical over 7 bases. The CDR3 consists of 14 residues. Per the germline V gene, CDR1 is SNHLY and CDR2 is FYNNEI. V lost 6 bases, J lost 10 bases, and 9 bases stayed unmatched. CDR3: CASRALTGSSPLHF. The CDR3 DNA is TGTGCCAGCAGGGCCTTGACAGGGAGCTCACCCCTCCACTTT.